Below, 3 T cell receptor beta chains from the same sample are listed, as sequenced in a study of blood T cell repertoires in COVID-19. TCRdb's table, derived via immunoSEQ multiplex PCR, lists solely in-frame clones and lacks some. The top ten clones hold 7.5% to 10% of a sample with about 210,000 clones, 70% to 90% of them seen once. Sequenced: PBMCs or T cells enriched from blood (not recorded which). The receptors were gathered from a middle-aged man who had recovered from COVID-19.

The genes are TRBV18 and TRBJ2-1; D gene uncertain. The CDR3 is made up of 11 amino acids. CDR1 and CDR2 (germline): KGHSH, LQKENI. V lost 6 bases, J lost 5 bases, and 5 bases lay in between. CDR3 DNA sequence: TGTGCCAGCTCTCTTAACAATGAGCAGTTCTTC. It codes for CASSLNNEQFF. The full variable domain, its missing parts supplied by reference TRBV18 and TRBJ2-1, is NAGVMQNPRHLVRRRGQEARLRCSPMKGHSHVYWYRQLPEEGLKFMVYLQKENIIDESGMPKERFSAEFPKEGPSILRIQQVVRGDSAAYFCASSLNNEQFFGPGTRLTVL.

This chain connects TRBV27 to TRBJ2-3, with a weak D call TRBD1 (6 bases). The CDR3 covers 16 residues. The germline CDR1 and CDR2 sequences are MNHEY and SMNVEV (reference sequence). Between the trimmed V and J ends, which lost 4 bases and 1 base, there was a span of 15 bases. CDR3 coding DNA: TGTGCCAGCAGTTCCGACAGGTTCAGGGGCACAGATACGCAGTATTTT. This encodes CASSSDRFRGTDTQYF.

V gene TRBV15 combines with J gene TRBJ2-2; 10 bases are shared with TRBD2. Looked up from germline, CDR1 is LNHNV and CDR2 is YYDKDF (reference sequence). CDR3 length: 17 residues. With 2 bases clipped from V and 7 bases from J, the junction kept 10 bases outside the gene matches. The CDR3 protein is CATSRSSGGRSRGELFF. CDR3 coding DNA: TGTGCCACCAGCAGATCTAGCGGGGGAAGATCACGCGGGGAGCTGTTTTTT.